Shown below are 4 T cell receptor beta chains from a single sample sequenced in a study of T cells after yellow fever vaccination. TCRdb independently ran MiXCR on the 5' RACE reads; one entry per CDR3 protein. The sample shows 300,000 or so distinct CDR3 sequences, around 6.8% of them seen only once. The sample here was PBMCs, taken 45 days after the first yellow fever vaccination. The receptor set was obtained from a young man who received the YFV17D yellow fever vaccine.

The gene calls are TRBV5-1 and TRBJ2-3; 8 positions agree with TRBD2. The length of the CDR3 is 14 residues. J was trimmed by 5 bases and V by 1 base; bases with no gene match: 3. CDR1 and CDR2 from the germline V gene are SGHRS and YFSETQ. In DNA, the CDR3 is TGCGCCAGCAGCTTGCCCAGCGGGGGAGATACGCAGTATTTT. This sequence encodes CASSLPSGGDTQYF.

In its sample, this clonotype was seen many times. The chain couples TRBV25-1 to TRBJ2-7; 7 bases line up with TRBD2. CDR1 and CDR2 from the germline V gene are MGHDK and SYGVNS. V shed 4 bases, J shed 5 bases, and the junction held 17 bases outside the gene matches. This CDR3 contains 17 residues. This chain's CDR3 is CASSAFLSRGDPNEQYF. The DNA of the CDR3 is TGTGCCAGCAGTGCATTCCTATCACGGGGGGACCCCAACGAGCAGTACTTC.

At least ten counts were recorded for this clonotype. The rearrangement uses TRBV4-3 and TRBJ1-1, with D hard to call. Trimming left V 5 bases short and J 4 bases short, with 11 bases between. The CDR3 sequence is 13 residues long. Germline V gives CDR1 LGHNA, CDR2 YSLEER. The CDR3 DNA follows: TGCGCCAGCAGCTCCCGGTTGGGCACTGAAGCTTTCTTT. This gives the protein CASSSRLGTEAFF.

The chain is built from TRBV18 and TRBJ1-1, with D possibly matching TRBD1 (6 bases). In germline, CDR1 is KGHSH, CDR2 LQKENI. V shed 5 bases and J shed 6 bases, with 13 bases lying between them. CDR3 length: 13 residues. CDR3 protein: CASSSSEGAEAFF. CDR3 in DNA: TGTGCCAGCTCATCCAGCGAGGGGGCTGAAGCTTTCTTT.